This TCR beta chain was sequenced in a study of cytomegalovirus exposure and HLA in healthy donors. Overall study context: T cells numbering about 179 million yielded 100 million to 120 million unique TCR beta sequences in an earlier analysis. Overall study findings and caveats: V segments that were indistinguishable, TRBV6-2 and TRBV6-3 among them, were omitted from analysis. The study listed 164 cytomegalovirus-associated TCR beta chains. Common viral pathogens seemed to be connected with several of the most significant clusters, according to a later analysis.

Germline CDR1 SGHTA, CDR2 FQGNSA. The CDR3 is 17 amino acids. Trimming shortened V by 4 bases and J by 0 bases, and 17 bases separated the two germline ends. As to this clone: What it binds is unknown.

The PCR used 60 Vbeta and 13 Jbeta primers. Sequencing used immunoSEQ multiplex PCR; TCRdb keeps in-frame clones, though not all of them. The repertoire holds over 70,000 clones, with about 80% as singletons. The TCR comes from a man in his forties or fifties in good health and CMV-seropositive. Sequenced sample: PBMCs. V and J are TRBV7-2 and TRBJ2-3, with a weak D call TRBD1 (5 bases). In DNA, the CDR3 is TGTGCCAGCAGCTGGGGCCAGTTCCTATCTAGCACAGATACGCAGTATTTT. Encoded protein: CASSWGQFLSSTDTQYF.